The entry below gives a single T cell receptor (beta chain) sequence along with its context. Its matching antigen is unknown. Deep-level assay runs were performed. For each subset, genomic DNA was distributed in equal portions over several immunoSEQ plates. The table came from immunoSEQ multiplex PCR; TCRdb's copy has only in-frame clones and leaves some out. The sample lists some 2,500,000 clones, just under 95% seen once, with more than 0.35% in the top ten. The sample is drawn from a study of shared clonotypes between healthy human individuals. All the donors were Caucasian adults who lived in Nashville, Tennessee. Overall study findings and caveats: Memory subsets generally showed lower estimated richness than naive subsets.

The TCR sequence derives from a man between 18 and 35 years old in good health. Some clones in this sample may be carry-over from other donors' samples. The source material was naive CD4+ T cells from PBMCs. Subset here: CD45RA+ positively selected.

The CDR3: CASSRRGGFQETQYF. CDR3 in DNA: TGCGCCAGCAGCCGCCGGGGAGGGTTCCAAGAGACCCAGTACTTC. The rearrangement joins TRBV5-1 to TRBJ2-5, with TRBD2 identical over 7 bases. The V and J ends lost 4 bases and 1 base, in that order; junction bases with no gene match: 7. In germline, CDR1 is SGHRS, CDR2 YFSETQ. The CDR3 length is 15 residues.